This entry describes one T cell receptor (beta chain). Its antigen is still unknown. Sequencing of cultured CD4+ T cell DNA used the Oncomine TCR Beta short-read assay. A single record per CDR3 protein comes from TCRdb applying MiXCR to the PCR reads. This table holds 15,000 to 20,000 distinct CDR3 sequences, around 80% found once. Germline lookup yields CDR1 KGHDR and CDR2 SFDVKD. This CDR3 is built from 15 residues. Losses at the gene ends were 2 bases for V and 13 bases for J; bases not matched to a gene: 8. The sample's treatment: approximately 9-day PBMC culture with coronavirus spike peptide pools or control peptides (ViraFEST assay). Peptide-pool expansion of antigen-specific T cells preceded TCR sequencing in ViraFEST. This sample is drawn from a study of vaccination and CD4 T cells after COVID-19. Study conclusions and caveats: The rise in median SARS-CoV-2-reactive clonotypes, from around 20 to 38, was not significant.

The chain carries TRBV24-1 and TRBJ2-4; 12 positions agree with TRBD1. The source was CD4+ T cells from blood, cultured in vitro, collected after SARS-CoV-2 vaccination. This clonotype originated in a human donor who received a COVID-19 vaccine. The CDR3 nucleotides are TGTGCCACCAGTGATTCGGGACAGGGGGCCTTAATCCAGTACTTC. Translation: CATSDSGQGALIQYF.